This entry concerns a single T cell receptor beta chain. Its matching antigen is unknown. The sample comes from a study of CD8+CD57+ T cells in acquired aplastic anemia. Study at large: Isolated CD4+ and CD8+ cells, once sorted, yielded DNA averaging about 3.1 ug.

Genomic DNA templated the TCR beta VDJ and CDR3 profiling. One entry per CDR3 protein results from TCRdb running MiXCR on the reads. The table has roughly 260,000 distinct CDR3 sequences, approximately 50% seen once. The V and J ends lost 3 bases and 1 base respectively, with 20 bases between them. Germline lookup yields CDR1 SGDLS and CDR2 YYNGEE. CDR3 length: 18 amino acids. Patients included in sequencing had previously demonstrated CD8+CD57+ cell expansion by flow cytometry. Study-level findings and limits: Comparison of patients with controls identified roughly 30 shared CD8+ CDR3 sequences.

Material: sorted CD4+, CD8+, or CD8+CD57+ T cells (not recorded which) from PBMCs. The chain links TRBV9 to TRBJ2-4, with D perhaps matching TRBD1 or TRBD2 (7 bases each). This receptor was taken from a human donor with aplastic anemia. DNA for the CDR3: TGTGCCAGCAGCGAGGACAGGAACACCGGGGGGGCCAAAAACATTCAGTACTTC. Translation gives CASSEDRNTGGAKNIQYF.